Sequencing of this TCR beta chain was carried out in a study of type 1 regulatory T cells. Study information: An in vitro protocol generated T-allo10, a Tr1-enriched, alloantigen-specific CD4 T cell product. Notes on the study in general: Type 1 regulatory T cells had a more restricted TCR repertoire than non-type 1 regulatory T cells.

CDR1 and CDR2 (germline): SGDLS, YYNGEE. This CDR3 is built from 14 residues. The J segment lost 2 bases and the V segment lost 4 bases, leaving 1 base of the junction unmatched. TCRdb processed the reads anew with MiXCR; each CDR3 protein has one entry. The sample shows roughly 60,000 distinct CDR3 sequences, less than 70% of them seen only once. This clonotype was picked up a small number of times. The antigen remains unidentified. The chain couples TRBV9 to TRBJ1-4; 8 nucleotides line up with TRBD1. The receptor comes from a human donor in good health. The sequenced sample was cultured non-Tr1 T cells, either the whole culture or a sorted T cell fraction (not recorded which). This CDR3 reads CASSRQGTNEKLFF. As DNA, the CDR3 is TGTGCCAGCAGCAGACAGGGGACTAATGAAAAACTGTTTTTT.